The entry below gives a single T cell receptor (beta chain) sequence along with its context. The data are from a study of cytotoxic CD8 clonotypes in ibrutinib-treated CLL. This CDR3 has 15 residues. Germline loops: CDR1 SGHRS, CDR2 YFSETQ. Trimming took off 0 bases at V and 2 bases at J, with 11 bases between the two ends. Clones were read by immunoSEQ multiplex PCR, and TCRdb kept only the in-frame ones, dropping some. The sample lists 75,000 to 90,000 clones, approximately 82% occurring once. The sequence was obtained from a human donor with chronic lymphocytic leukemia. The chain links TRBV5-1 to TRBJ2-5; weak D call: TRBD1 (6 bases). The sample here was PBMCs, taken after 24 months of ibrutinib treatment. CDR3 protein: CASSLDGDTQETQYF. The CDR3 nucleotides are TGCGCCAGCAGCTTGGACGGGGACACACAAGAGACCCAGTACTTC.